This T cell receptor beta chain was sequenced during a study of T cell responses to AZD1222 COVID-19 vaccine. Germline CDR1 KGHSH, CDR2 LQKENI. The CDR3 runs to 15 residues. Trimming pared 2 bases from V and 2 bases from J, leaving 12 bases between. The data were produced by immunoSEQ multiplex PCR, yet TCRdb's version contains in-frame clones alone and is incomplete. The sample gives about 130,000 clones, roughly 91% of which show up once; approximately 6.8% is in the top ten. Study observations and caveats: Along spike, vaccine-associated CD4 TCRs were found throughout, with dominance at 160-218 and 743-854.

Worth noting for this clone: Its antigen is as yet unknown.

The sample consisted of peripheral blood, taken 28 days after the second AZD1222 dose. This chain joins TRBV18 and TRBJ1-1; D gene unclear. The clonotype was recovered from an adult who received the AZD1222 COVID-19 vaccine. The CDR3 spells CASSPREASNTEAFF. The CDR3 coding sequence is TGTGCCAGCTCACCAAGGGAGGCGAGCAACACTGAAGCTTTCTTT.